The T cell receptor beta chain described here comes from a study of Graves' ophthalmopathy and Graves' hyperthyroidism. Broader study findings: Researchers report that a 13-signature model separated ophthalmopathy from stable hyperthyroidism, posting around 90% sensitivity and about 78% specificity.

This clonotype was picked up many times. Its antigen is unknown. The sequenced template was RNA, covering the TCR beta CDR3 region. HTBI primers were employed in first-round RT-PCR, then a second-round multiplex PCR followed. TCRdb analysed the multiplex PCR reads with MiXCR anew, one entry per CDR3 protein. The top ten clones hold around 7% of a sample with hundreds of thousands of distinct CDR3 sequences, about 16% of them seen once. CDR1 and CDR2 from the germline V gene are LNHDA and SQIVND (reference sequence). V was clipped by 0 bases and J by 0 bases, with 9 bases between them. This CDR3 has 16 amino acids. The authors defined stable hyperthyroidism as no ophthalmopathy within 18 months of follow-up. Ages of hyperthyroidism patients ran from 18 to 65, and their diagnoses were new, under 2 months' duration. Pregnancy or lactation, uncontrolled infections and other autoimmune diseases were grounds for excluding patients.

Sequences were obtained from peripheral blood. V and J are TRBV19 and TRBJ1-5; D gene uncertain. The receptor comes from a woman between 18 and 29 years old with stable Graves' hyperthyroidism. DNA of the CDR3: TGTGCCAGTAGTATAGATTCTCCCTTTAGCAATCAGCCCCAGCATTTT. It specifies CASSIDSPFSNQPQHF.